The clone carrying this TCR beta chain was observed at least ten times. What it recognizes is unknown. An oligonucleotide containing a UMI was ligated to the 3' end of TCR cDNA. Whole-blood samples were under 3 ml of peripheral blood from healthy adult volunteers. The source of the sample is a study of naive and memory T cell subsets. The SP2 primer and nested alpha and beta constant region primers amplified ligated cDNA in four rounds. For blood and skin samples, reverse transcription used TCR alpha and beta constant primers. TCRdb independently ran MiXCR on the 5' RACE reads; one entry per CDR3 protein. Among about 48,000 distinct CDR3 sequences, 4% to 5% were seen once, and the ten largest hold more than 0.75%. Study observations and caveats: TCR transcript changes with activation or differentiation may affect this RNA method.

Germline CDR1 reads SGHAT; CDR2 reads FQNNGV. This CDR3 contains 14 residues. With 10 bases clipped from V and 5 bases from J, the junction kept 14 bases outside the gene matches. The clonotype originates from a female donor in good health. The chain carries TRBV11-2 and TRBJ2-7, with 7 bases that match TRBD1. CDR3 in amino acids: CATLRLRQGNEQYF. In nucleotides, the CDR3 is TGTGCCACCCTAAGACTAAGACAGGGCAACGAGCAGTACTTC.